Listed here are 30 T cell receptor beta chains from one sample, sequenced in a study of T cell responses to AZD1222 COVID-19 vaccine. Clones were read by immunoSEQ multiplex PCR, and TCRdb kept only the in-frame ones, dropping some. Counted here are over 130,000 clones, 85% to 90% occurring once; the ten biggest clones make up around 3%. Sequenced here: peripheral blood, sampled on day 0 of AZD1222 vaccination. The receptors originated from an adult in good health.

The CDR3 coding sequence is TGTGCCAGCATTTCTAGCGGCTCCTACAATGAGCAGTTCTTC. This sequence encodes CASISSGSYNEQFF. The V and J genes are TRBV5-4 and TRBJ2-1, with 7 bases matching TRBD2. With V trimmed by 6 bases and J by 0 bases, 3 bases remained unmatched. The CDR3 runs 14 residues. Germline CDR1 SGHNT, CDR2 YYREEE (reference sequence).

This clone was detected only once. The chain is built from TRBV4-3 and TRBJ1-6; possible D gene TRBD1, 5 bases. V was clipped by 11 bases and J by 10 bases, with 12 bases between them. The CDR3 length is 11 residues. Germline loops: CDR1 LGHNA, CDR2 YSLEER. CDR3 region: CAAPWGSPLHF. CDR3 nucleotides: TGCGCCGCCCCCTGGGGGTCACCCCTCCACTTT.

The chain employs TRBV6-4 and TRBJ2-3, with TRBD2 as a possible D gene (6 bases). Germline lookup yields CDR1 MRHNA and CDR2 SNTAGT. The CDR3 runs to 13 residues. Trimming pared 6 bases from V and 2 bases from J, leaving 9 bases between. The CDR3 DNA reads TGTGCCAGCAGCCCTAGCGACACAGATACGCAGTATTTT. It codes for CASSPSDTDTQYF.

This chain uses TRBV7-8 with TRBJ1-3; TRBD1 is a possible D gene (6 bases). Per the germline V gene, CDR1 is SGHVS and CDR2 is FQNEAQ. The CDR3 has 16 residues. V was pared by 5 bases and J by 0 bases, with 14 bases between. The CDR3 protein is CASSRGQTSSGNTIYF. The CDR3 DNA follows: TGTGCCAGCAGCCGTGGACAGACCTCCTCTGGAAACACCATATATTTT.

This sequence joins TRBV18 and TRBJ1-4, with no clear D. From germline, CDR1 is KGHSH and CDR2 LQKENI. The CDR3 extends over 14 amino acids. V lost 2 bases and J lost 6, with 10 bases in between. The CDR3 nucleotides read TGTGCCAGCTCACCAAGTCTCTCGGATGAAAAACTGTTTTTT. Protein: CASSPSLSDEKLFF.

The chain has TRBV5-1 and TRBJ2-3; TRBD1 aligns across 9 bases. The CDR3 has 15 residues. The V gene end was trimmed by 2 bases and the J gene end by 2 bases; junction bases not matched to a gene: 3. CDR1 and CDR2 (germline): SGHRS, YFSETQ. CDR3 bases: TGCGCCAGCAGCTTACAGGGGGCCCCCACAGATACGCAGTATTTT. Its translation is CASSLQGAPTDTQYF.

DNA of the CDR3: TGTGCCAGCAGTCCCCTGACAGGGGGCGGTTACGAGCAGTACTTC. This codes for CASSPLTGGGYEQYF. V and J are TRBV28 and TRBJ2-7; 10 bases line up with TRBD1. Germline loops: CDR1 MDHEN, CDR2 SYDVKM. The CDR3 contains 15 residues. V was pared by 5 bases and J by 4 bases, with 8 bases of the junction left unmatched.

Only one count was recorded for this clone. The V call is TRBV3-1 (or the pseudogene TRBV3-2), the J call TRBJ2-4; 11 bases match TRBD2. The V and J ends lost 1 base and 13 bases, in that order; junction bases with no gene match: 18. This CDR3 region has 18 residues. Germline V gives CDR1 LGHDT, CDR2 YNNKEL (reference sequence). CDR3 bases: TGTGCCAGCAGCCAAGGAACCATACCAACACCGACTAGCGGGAAACAGTACTTC. It translates to CASSQGTIPTPTSGKQYF.

The J gene is TRBJ2-1, the V gene TRBV4-3, with TRBD2 matching over 7 bases. V lost 1 base to trimming and J lost 4 bases; unmatched junction nucleotides: 13. Germline V gives CDR1 LGHNA, CDR2 YSLEER. The CDR3 is 18 amino acids. CDR3 nucleotide sequence: TGCGCCAGCAGCCAAGCCCCACCGGGGGGAGCGGGGTACAATGAGCAGTTCTTC. As protein: CASSQAPPGGAGYNEQFF.

The CDR3 region is CASSRLSGGRAEAFF. CDR3 DNA sequence: TGTGCCAGCAGCCGCTTGTCAGGGGGCCGAGCTGAAGCTTTCTTT. The J gene is TRBJ1-1, the V gene TRBV14; 8 nucleotides align to TRBD1. The CDR3 is 15 amino acids. J lost 6 bases, V lost 4 bases, and 10 bases had no gene match. Germline CDR1 and CDR2: SGHDN and FVKESK. The entire variable domain, with the rest obtained from reference TRBV14 and TRBJ1-1, is as follows: EAGVTQFPSHSVIEKGQTVTLRCDPISGHDNLYWYRRVMGKEIKFLLHFVKESKQDESGMPNNRFLAERTGGTYSTLKVQPAELEDSGVYFCASSRLSGGRAEAFFGQGTRLTVV.

The chain couples TRBV25-1 to TRBJ1-2; no definite D call. CDR1 is MGHDK and CDR2 is SYGVNS in the germline V gene. The CDR3 length is 12 residues. Deletions cut 1 base from V and 2 bases from J, with 2 bases between. The CDR3 sequence is CASSESNYGYTF. CDR3 bases: TGTGCCAGCAGTGAATCCAACTATGGCTACACCTTC.

The rearrangement uses TRBV5-4 and TRBJ1-2, with TRBD1 matching 10 bases. There are 15 residues in the CDR3. Germline trimming cut 3 bases from V and 5 bases from J; bases unmatched to any gene: 7. Germline CDR1 reads SGHNT; CDR2 reads YYREEE (reference sequence). CDR3: CASSSGQGMIYGYTF. CDR3 bases: TGTGCCAGCAGCTCGGGACAGGGGATGATTTATGGCTACACCTTC. The whole variable domain, filled in from reference TRBV5-4 and TRBJ1-2, reads ETGVTQSPTHLIKTRGQQVTLRCSSQSGHNTVSWYQQALGQGPQFIFQYYREEENGRGNFPPRFSGLQFPNYSSELNVNALELDDSALYLCASSSGQGMIYGYTFGSGTRLTVV.

This clone was seen a few times. The rearrangement links TRBV9 to TRBJ2-3; 9 nucleotides match TRBD2. V shed 3 bases, J shed 3 bases, and the junction held 14 bases outside the gene matches. The CDR3 contains 18 residues. Germline V gives CDR1 SGDLS, CDR2 YYNGEE. CDR3 protein: CASSASNIAGEVTDTQYF. CDR3 bases: TGTGCCAGCAGCGCTTCTAATATAGCGGGAGAGGTGACAGATACGCAGTATTTT.

This chain links TRBV9 with TRBJ2-1; D gene uncertain. This CDR3 spans 15 amino acids. Germline V CDR1 and CDR2: SGDLS, YYNGEE. V lost 0 bases and J 2 bases, leaving 9 bases between the germline ends. The CDR3 reads CASSVAPGPYNEQFF. The CDR3 DNA follows: TGTGCCAGCAGCGTAGCCCCCGGACCCTACAATGAGCAGTTCTTC.

This chain uses TRBV5-4 with TRBJ2-4, with D perhaps TRBD1 or TRBD2 (6 bases each). Trimming shortened V by 4 bases and J by 2 bases, and 13 bases separated the two germline ends. Germline V lookup: CDR1 SGHNT, CDR2 YYREEE (reference sequence). This CDR3 has 15 residues. CDR3 bases: TGTGCCAGCAGCCCCGAGGGGGGAACCAAAAACATTCAGTACTTC. Protein product: CASSPEGGTKNIQYF. Full variable domain (remainder filled in from reference TRBV5-4 and TRBJ2-4): ETGVTQSPTHLIKTRGQQVTLRCSSQSGHNTVSWYQQALGQGPQFIFQYYREEENGRGNFPPRFSGLQFPNYSSELNVNALELDDSALYLCASSPEGGTKNIQYFGAGTRLSVL.

This rearrangement joins TRBV5-6 to TRBJ2-7; 7 nucleotides agree with TRBD2. CDR1 is SGHDT and CDR2 is YYEEEE in the germline V gene. V lost 5 bases and J lost 2; bases outside the gene matches: 13. This CDR3 is built from 16 residues. CDR3 in amino acids: CASSSDLAEKPYEQYF. As DNA, the CDR3 is TGTGCCAGCAGTAGTGACCTAGCGGAGAAACCCTACGAGCAGTACTTC.

The chain is built from TRBV5-1 and TRBJ1-3; 8 bases line up with TRBD1. The CDR3 has 19 residues. Germline V gene sequence: CDR1 SGHRS, CDR2 YFSETQ. V lost 4 bases and J lost 3; bases outside the gene matches: 18. The CDR3 protein is CASSLLGGGTGDRGNTIYF. The CDR3 nucleotides read TGCGCCAGCAGCCTTCTCGGCGGGGGGACAGGAGATCGTGGAAACACCATATATTTT.

The V gene is TRBV10-1, the J gene TRBJ1-2, with 7 bases matching TRBD1. The CDR3 is made up of 14 amino acids. Germline V gives CDR1 WNHNN, CDR2 SYGVQD (reference sequence). V gave up 6 bases and J gave up 0 bases; unmatched junction bases: 4. DNA for the CDR3: TGCGCCAGCAGCATACAGGGGACTAACTATGGCTACACCTTC. Translating it yields CASSIQGTNYGYTF.

V gene TRBV5-1 combines with J gene TRBJ1-1; a possible D gene is TRBD1 (5 bases). Trimming shortened V by 0 bases and J by 6 bases, and 12 bases separated the two germline ends. The CDR3 is 14 amino acids. From germline, CDR1 is SGHRS and CDR2 YFSETQ. The DNA for the CDR3 is TGCGCCAGCAGCTTGGATGGACAACTAGCTGAAGCTTTCTTT. Translated, it gives CASSLDGQLAEAFF. The variable domain in full, completed from reference TRBV5-1 and TRBJ1-1, reads KAGVTQTPRYLIKTRGQQVTLSCSPISGHRSVSWYQQTPGQGLQFLFEYFSETQRNKGNFPGRFSGRQFSNSRSEMNVSTLELGDSALYLCASSLDGQLAEAFFGQGTRLTVV.

V and J are TRBV27 and TRBJ2-3; 7 bases agree with TRBD2. Unmatched junction bases numbered 16, after V lost 4 bases and J lost 6 bases. The germline CDR1 and CDR2 sequences are MNHEY and SMNVEV (reference sequence). The CDR3 loop spans 17 amino acids. CDR3 in amino acids: CASSYLPAGAGEDTQYF. CDR3 nucleotide sequence: TGTGCCAGCAGTTATCTACCTGCGGGAGCCGGCGAGGATACGCAGTATTTT.

The rearrangement uses TRBV5-1 and TRBJ2-3; the D gene is possibly TRBD2 (6 bases). The CDR3 spans 14 residues. V was cut by 4 bases and J by 4 bases, with 13 bases left in between. Germline CDR1 is SGHRS and CDR2 is YFSETQ. As DNA, the CDR3 is TGCGCCAGCAGCACAAGCGGGTATCCAGATACGCAGTATTTT. This encodes CASSTSGYPDTQYF.

The genes are TRBV5-4 and TRBJ2-7, with D possibly TRBD1 on 5 matching bases. V lost 2 bases, J lost 5 bases, and 14 bases lay in between. The CDR3 is 14 residues long. Germline values: CDR1 SGHNT, CDR2 YYREEE (reference sequence). CDR3 nucleotides: TGTGCCAGCAGCTTTGGTCCAGGGTTAAACGAGCAGTACTTC. It yields the protein CASSFGPGLNEQYF.

This clone was picked up a small number of times. This chain connects TRBV7-9 to TRBJ1-5; TRBD1 matches at 7 bases. Trimming cost V 5 bases and J 2 bases; bases outside gene matches: 6. Germline V gene data show CDR1 as SEHNR and CDR2 as FQNEAQ (reference sequence). This CDR3 comprises 15 residues. DNA for the CDR3: TGTGCCAGCAGCCCCGGACAGGCTCGCAATCAGCCCCAGCATTTT. The encoded protein is CASSPGQARNQPQHF.

This clone has a handful of counts. The V gene is TRBV7-6, the J gene TRBJ1-1; TRBD1 aligns across 8 bases. This CDR3 is built from 15 residues. Germline trimming cut 5 bases from V and 0 bases from J; bases unmatched to any gene: 5. In germline, CDR1 is SGHVS, CDR2 FNYEAQ. The DNA for the CDR3 is TGTGCCAGCAGCCTGACAGGGGCGATGAACACTGAAGCTTTCTTT. The encoded protein is CASSLTGAMNTEAFF.

This rearrangement joins TRBV29-1 to TRBJ2-7, with D perhaps matching TRBD1 (6 bases). Germline V gives CDR1 SQVTM, CDR2 ANQGSEA. Trimming shortened V by 4 bases and J by 0 bases, and 7 bases separated the two germline ends. The CDR3 is 12 residues long. The CDR3 DNA sequence: TGCAGCGTTGGGACAGACTCCTACGAGCAGTACTTC. Protein: CSVGTDSYEQYF.

V is TRBV5-5 and J is TRBJ2-2, with 7 positions matching TRBD2. In germline, CDR1 is SGHKS, CDR2 YYEKEE (reference sequence). Unmatched junction bases numbered 4, after V lost 3 bases and J lost 5 bases. The CDR3 runs 14 residues. The CDR3 nucleotides read TGTGCCAGCAGCTCGGGAGGTCCAACCGGGGAGCTGTTTTTT. Residues: CASSSGGPTGELFF. The variable domain in full, with the rest retrieved from reference TRBV5-5 and TRBJ2-2, is DAGVTQSPTHLIKTRGQQVTLRCSPISGHKSVSWYQQVLGQGPQFIFQYYEKEERGRGNFPDRFSARQFPNYSSELNVNALLLGDSALYLCASSSGGPTGELFFGEGSRLTVL.

The V and J genes are TRBV21-1 and TRBJ1-2. TRBV21-1 is labeled a pseudogene. CDR3 length: 9 residues. CDR3 sequence (DNA): TGTGCCAACGGATGCGGCTACACCTTC. Protein: CANGCGYTF.

This chain links TRBV28 with TRBJ1-5; D call uncertain. V lost 5 bases and J lost 12, with 14 bases in between. The CDR3 covers 12 residues. Germline V lookup: CDR1 MDHEN, CDR2 SYDVKM. The CDR3 sequence is CASSLVTSGQHF. The CDR3 DNA is TGTGCCAGCAGTCTGGTTACAAGCGGCCAGCATTTT.

CDR3 in amino acids: CASSFDSYEQYF. DNA of the CDR3: TGTGCCAGCAGTTTTGATTCCTACGAGCAGTACTTC. The J gene is TRBJ2-7, the V gene TRBV28; no firm D call. The CDR3 has 12 amino acids. The V and J ends lost 3 bases and 1 base respectively, with 4 bases between them. CDR1 is MDHEN and CDR2 is SYDVKM in the germline V gene.

The gene calls are TRBV25-1 and TRBJ1-4, with a weak D call TRBD1 (5 bases). CDR1 and CDR2 from the germline V gene are MGHDK and SYGVNS. The CDR3 is 13 amino acids. V dropped 4 bases and J dropped 8 bases, with 11 bases sitting between them. The CDR3 bases are TGTGCCAGCAGTGGCAGGGTGTTCGAAAAACTGTTTTTT. Its protein is CASSGRVFEKLFF.